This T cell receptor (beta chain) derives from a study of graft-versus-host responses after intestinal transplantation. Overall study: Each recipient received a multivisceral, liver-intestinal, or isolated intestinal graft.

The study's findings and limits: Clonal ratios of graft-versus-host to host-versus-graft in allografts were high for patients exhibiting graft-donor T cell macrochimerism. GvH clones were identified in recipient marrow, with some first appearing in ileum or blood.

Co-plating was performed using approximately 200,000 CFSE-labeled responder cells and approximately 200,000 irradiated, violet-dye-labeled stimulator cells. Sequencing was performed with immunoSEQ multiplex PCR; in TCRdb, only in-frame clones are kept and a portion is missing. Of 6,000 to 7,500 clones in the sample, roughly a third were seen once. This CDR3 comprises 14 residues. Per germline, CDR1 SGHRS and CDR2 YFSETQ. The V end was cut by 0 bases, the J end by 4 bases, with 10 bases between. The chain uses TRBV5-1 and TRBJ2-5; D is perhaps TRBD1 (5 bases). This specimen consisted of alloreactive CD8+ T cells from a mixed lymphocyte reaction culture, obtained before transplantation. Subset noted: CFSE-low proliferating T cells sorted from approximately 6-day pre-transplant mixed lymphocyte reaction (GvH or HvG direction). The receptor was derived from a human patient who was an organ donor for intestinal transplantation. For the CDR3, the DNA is TGCGCCAGCAGCTTGGTGGGGCCCATAGAGACCCAGTACTTC. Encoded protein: CASSLVGPIETQYF.